This TCR beta chain emerged from a study of blood T cell repertoires in COVID-19. The overall study: Researchers got acute and convalescent COVID-19 samples from the United States, Italy and Spain. T cells, B-cell-depleted T cells, or PBMCs supplied cDNA or gDNA.

Germline V gene lookup returns CDR1 SEHNR and CDR2 FQNEAQ (reference sequence). V was pared by 0 bases and J by 3 bases, with 9 bases between. The CDR3 totals 14 residues. Original processing notes: Amplification with reference gene primers provided the estimates of nucleated cell counts. Sequencing used immunoSEQ multiplex PCR; TCRdb keeps in-frame clones, though not all of them. The DNA was the basis for D and trimming; V, J and clone size are from that table. Here the sample spans approximately 170,000 clones, around 81% being singletons. Material for sequencing was peripheral blood. The chain is built from TRBV7-9 and TRBJ2-7; D unresolved. This receptor was taken from a woman at least 80 years old with COVID-19, enrolled during active disease. CDR3 nucleotides: TGTGCCAGCAGCTTAGCGGGCCCTGGCTACGAGCAGTACTTC. It encodes CASSLAGPGYEQYF.